This T cell receptor beta chain was sequenced in a study of T-cell reconstitution after alpha-beta-depleted transplantation in children. The V and J ends lost 0 bases and 0 bases respectively, with 9 bases between them. This CDR3 comprises 16 residues. Germline V CDR1 and CDR2: MNHEY, SVGAGI. Unique molecular identifiers were incorporated when the TCRbeta library was constructed. TCRdb re-analysed the PCR reads in MiXCR, keeping a single row per CDR3 protein. This table has about 270,000 distinct CDR3 sequences, 9.5% to 10% appearing once. V and J are TRBV6-5 and TRBJ2-4; D is unresolved. Source: PBMCs from the stem cell graft donor, taken from the stem cell graft. The receptor comes from a human donor who donated a stem cell graft to a child with SCID. The CDR3 DNA is TGTGCCAGCAGTTACTCGAACAGTTTAGCCAAAAACATTCAGTACTTC. Translated, it gives CASSYSNSLAKNIQYF.